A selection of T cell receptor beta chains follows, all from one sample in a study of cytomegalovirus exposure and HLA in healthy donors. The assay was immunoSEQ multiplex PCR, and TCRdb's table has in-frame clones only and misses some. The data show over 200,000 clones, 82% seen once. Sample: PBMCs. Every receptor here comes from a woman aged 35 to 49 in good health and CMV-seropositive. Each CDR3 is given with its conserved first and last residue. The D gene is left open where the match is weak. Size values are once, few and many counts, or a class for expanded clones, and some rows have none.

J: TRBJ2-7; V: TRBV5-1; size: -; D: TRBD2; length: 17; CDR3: CASSLGTSGSLPYEQYF; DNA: TGCGCCAGCAGCTTAGGGACTAGCGGGAGTTTGCCCTACGAGCAGTACTTC
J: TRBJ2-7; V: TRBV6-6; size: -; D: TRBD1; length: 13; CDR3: CASRPTGGYEQYF; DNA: TGTGCCAGCAGGCCAACAGGGGGATACGAGCAGTACTTC
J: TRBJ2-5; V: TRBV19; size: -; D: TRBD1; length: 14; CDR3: CASSRRQGSETQYF; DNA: TGTGCCAGTAGTAGAAGACAGGGGAGCGAGACCCAGTACTTC
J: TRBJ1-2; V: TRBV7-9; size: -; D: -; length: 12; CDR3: CSSSHDRRGYTF; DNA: TGTTCCAGCAGCCACGACAGGCGAGGCTACACCTTC
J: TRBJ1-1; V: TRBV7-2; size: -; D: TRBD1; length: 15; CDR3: CAGSLGAGGSTEAFF; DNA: TGTGCCGGCAGCTTAGGGGCAGGGGGGAGCACTGAAGCTTTCTTT
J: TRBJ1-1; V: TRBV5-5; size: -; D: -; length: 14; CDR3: CASSADAGTTKAFF; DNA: TGTGCCAGCAGCGCCGATGCCGGGACAACAAAAGCTTTCTTT
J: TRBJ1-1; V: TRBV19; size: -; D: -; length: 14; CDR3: CASSIGRGNTEAFF; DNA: TGTGCCAGTAGTATTGGCAGGGGGAACACTGAAGCTTTCTTT
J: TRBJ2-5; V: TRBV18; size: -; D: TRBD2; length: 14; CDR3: CASSLSGAEETQYF; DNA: TGTGCCAGCTCACTTAGCGGGGCGGAGGAGACCCAGTACTTC
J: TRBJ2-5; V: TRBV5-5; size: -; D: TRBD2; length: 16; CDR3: CASSLGPSGRKETQYF; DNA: TGTGCCAGCAGCTTGGGGCCTAGCGGGAGAAAAGAGACCCAGTACTTC
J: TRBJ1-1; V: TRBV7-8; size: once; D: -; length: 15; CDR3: CASSLAGSVNTEAFF; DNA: TGTGCCAGCAGCTTAGCGGGGAGTGTGAACACTGAAGCTTTCTTT
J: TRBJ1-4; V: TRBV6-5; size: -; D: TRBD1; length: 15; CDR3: CASSYRGRVNEKLFF; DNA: TGTGCCAGCAGTTACAGGGGGCGGGTTAATGAAAAACTGTTTTTT
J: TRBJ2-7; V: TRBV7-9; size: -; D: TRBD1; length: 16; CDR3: CSSSRLQGATTYEQYF; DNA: TGTTCCAGCAGCCGCCTACAGGGGGCCACCACCTACGAGCAGTACTTC
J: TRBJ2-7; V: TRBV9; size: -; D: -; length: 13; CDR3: CASSVARSSEQYF; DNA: TGTGCCAGCAGCGTAGCTCGAAGCTCCGAGCAGTACTTC
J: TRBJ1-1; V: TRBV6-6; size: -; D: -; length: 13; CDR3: CASSLRVNTEAFF; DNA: TGTGCCAGCAGTTTACGGGTGAACACTGAAGCTTTCTTT
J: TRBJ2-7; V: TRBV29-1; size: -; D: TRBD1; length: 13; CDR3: CSVRDRNSYEQYF; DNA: TGCAGCGTCCGGGACAGGAATAGTTACGAGCAGTACTTC
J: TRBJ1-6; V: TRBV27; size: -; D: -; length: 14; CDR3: CASSPTGSNSPLHF; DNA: TGTGCCAGCAGTCCGACGGGAAGCAATTCACCCCTCCACTTT
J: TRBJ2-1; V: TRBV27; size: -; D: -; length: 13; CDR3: CASSLTPNNEQFF; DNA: TGTGCCAGCAGTTTAACCCCTAACAATGAGCAGTTCTTC
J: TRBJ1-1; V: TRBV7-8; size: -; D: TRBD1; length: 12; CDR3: CASSPRGQQAFF; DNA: TGTGCCAGCAGCCCTCGGGGACAGCAAGCTTTCTTT
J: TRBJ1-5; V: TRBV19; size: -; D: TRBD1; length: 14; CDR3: CASSIREGGAPQHF; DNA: TGTGCCAGTAGTATAAGGGAAGGGGGCGCGCCCCAGCATTTT
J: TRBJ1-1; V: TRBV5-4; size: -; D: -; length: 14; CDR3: CASSLVRGSTEAFF; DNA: TGTGCCAGCAGCTTGGTTCGGGGTAGTACTGAAGCTTTCTTT
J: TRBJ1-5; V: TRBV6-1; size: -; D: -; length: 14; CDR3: CASISLYSNQPQHF; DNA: TGTGCCAGCATATCCCTTTATAGCAATCAGCCCCAGCATTTT
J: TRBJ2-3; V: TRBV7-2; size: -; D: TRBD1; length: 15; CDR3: CASSLGQGAGDTQYF; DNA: TGTGCCAGCAGCTTAGGACAGGGGGCAGGAGATACGCAGTATTTT
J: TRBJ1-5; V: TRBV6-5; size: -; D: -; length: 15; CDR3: CASATARGGYQPQHF; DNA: TGTGCCAGCGCCACCGCAAGGGGAGGGTATCAGCCCCAGCATTTT
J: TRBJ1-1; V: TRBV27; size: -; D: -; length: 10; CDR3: CASTGAEAFF; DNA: TGTGCCAGCACAGGGGCTGAAGCTTTCTTT
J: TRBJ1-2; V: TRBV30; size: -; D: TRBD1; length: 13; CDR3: CAWRGQETSRYTF; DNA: TGTGCCTGGAGGGGACAGGAGACGAGTCGCTACACCTTC
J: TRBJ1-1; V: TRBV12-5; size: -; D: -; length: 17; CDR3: CASGLVLGQTMNTEAFF; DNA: TGTGCTAGTGGTTTGGTACTTGGACAGACTATGAACACTGAAGCTTTCTTT
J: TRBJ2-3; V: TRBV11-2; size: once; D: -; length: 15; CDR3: CASSSVTVSTDTQYF; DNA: TGTGCCAGCAGTTCGGTGACAGTATCCACAGATACGCAGTATTTT
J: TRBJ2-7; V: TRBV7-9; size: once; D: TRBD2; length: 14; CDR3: CASSPGTSDYEQYF; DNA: TGTGCCAGCAGCCCCGGGACTAGCGACTACGAGCAGTACTTC
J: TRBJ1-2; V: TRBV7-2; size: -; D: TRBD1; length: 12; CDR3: CASSYGTGGYTF; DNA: TGTGCCAGCAGCTACGGGACAGGCGGCTACACCTTC
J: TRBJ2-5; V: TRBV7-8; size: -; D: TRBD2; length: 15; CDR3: CASSSQGTSQETQYF; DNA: TGTGCCAGCAGCTCACAAGGGACTAGCCAAGAGACCCAGTACTTC
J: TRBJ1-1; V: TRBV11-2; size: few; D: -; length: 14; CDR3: CASSLGFGNTEAFF; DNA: TGTGCCAGCAGCTTAGGTTTCGGGAACACTGAAGCTTTCTTT
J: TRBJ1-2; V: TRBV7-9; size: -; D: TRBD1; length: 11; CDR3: CANDRGTSYTF; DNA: TGTGCCAACGACAGGGGCACGAGCTACACCTTC
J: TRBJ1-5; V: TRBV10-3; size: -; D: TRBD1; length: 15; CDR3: CAISEGTGSWQPQHF; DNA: TGTGCCATCAGTGAAGGGACAGGGTCGTGGCAGCCCCAGCATTTT
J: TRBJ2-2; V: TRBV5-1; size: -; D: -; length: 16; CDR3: CASFHGTGVGTGELFF; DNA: TGCGCCAGCTTCCACGGGACTGGGGTTGGCACCGGGGAGCTGTTTTTT
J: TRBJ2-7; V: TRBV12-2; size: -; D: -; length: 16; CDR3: CASRPTSRGGTYEQYF; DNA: TGTGCAAGTCGCCCAACGTCTCGGGGGGGAACCTACGAGCAGTACTTC
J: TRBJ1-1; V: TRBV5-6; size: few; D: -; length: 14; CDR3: CASSLAPGNTEAFF; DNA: TGTGCCAGCAGCTTGGCGCCAGGGAACACTGAAGCTTTCTTT
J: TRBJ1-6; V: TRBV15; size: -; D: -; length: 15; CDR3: CATSTPGLLGSPLHF; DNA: TGTGCCACCAGCACCCCCGGGTTGTTAGGCTCACCCCTCCACTTT
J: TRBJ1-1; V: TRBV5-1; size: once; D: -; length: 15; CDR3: CASSPGTWQNTEASF; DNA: TGCGCCAGCAGCCCAGGGACTTGGCAGAACACTGAAGCTTCCTTT
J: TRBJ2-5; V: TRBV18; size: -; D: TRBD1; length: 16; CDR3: CASSPRRDSYQETQYF; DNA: TGTGCCAGCTCACCACGAAGGGACAGCTACCAAGAGACCCAGTACTTC
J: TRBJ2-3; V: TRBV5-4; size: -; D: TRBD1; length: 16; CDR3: CASRQRPGQGPDTQYF; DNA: TGTGCCAGCAGGCAACGTCCGGGACAGGGCCCAGATACGCAGTATTTT
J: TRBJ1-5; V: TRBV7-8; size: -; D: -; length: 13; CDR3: CASSRTRGQPQHF; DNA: TGTGCCAGCAGCCGAACCCGGGGTCAGCCCCAGCATTTT
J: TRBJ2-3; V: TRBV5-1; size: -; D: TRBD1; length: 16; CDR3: CASSFRTGPSTDTQYF; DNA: TGCGCCAGCAGCTTTAGGACAGGGCCTTCTACAGATACGCAGTATTTT
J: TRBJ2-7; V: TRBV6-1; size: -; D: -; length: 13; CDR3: CASSGQVDYEQYF; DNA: TGTGCCAGCAGTGGACAGGTTGACTACGAGCAGTACTTC
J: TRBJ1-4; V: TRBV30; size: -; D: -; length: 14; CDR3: CAWREGSGYEKLFF; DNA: TGTGCCTGGAGGGAAGGTTCGGGTTATGAAAAACTGTTTTTT
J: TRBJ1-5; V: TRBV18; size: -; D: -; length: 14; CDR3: CASSHGGDHQPQHF; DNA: TGTGCCAGCTCACACGGGGGGGACCATCAGCCCCAGCATTTT
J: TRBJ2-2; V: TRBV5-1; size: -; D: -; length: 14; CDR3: CASSSGNLGGELFF; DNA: TGCGCCAGCAGCTCGGGAAACTTGGGCGGGGAGCTGTTTTTT
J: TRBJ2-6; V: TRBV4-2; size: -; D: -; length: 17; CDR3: CASSQGLAYSGANVLTF; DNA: TGTGCCAGCAGCCAAGGACTGGCCTACTCTGGGGCCAACGTCCTGACTTTC
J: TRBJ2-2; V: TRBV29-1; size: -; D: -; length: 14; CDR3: CSVLTGWGAGELFF; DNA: TGCAGCGTTCTGACAGGTTGGGGCGCCGGGGAGCTGTTTTTT
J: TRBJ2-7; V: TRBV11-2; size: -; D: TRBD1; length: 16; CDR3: CASSLSIQTGGYEQYF; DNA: TGTGCCAGCAGCTTGTCCATACAGACAGGGGGTTACGAGCAGTACTTC
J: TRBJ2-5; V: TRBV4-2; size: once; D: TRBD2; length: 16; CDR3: CASSQDSGTSYETQYF; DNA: TGTGCCAGCAGCCAAGATAGTGGGACTAGTTACGAGACCCAGTACTTC